The 5 T cell receptor beta chains given below trace back to one sample, sequenced in a study of post-analysis software for immune sequencing data. Unique molecular identifiers were carried by the TCR beta cDNA libraries. MiXCR was run by TCRdb on the PCR reads, yielding one entry per CDR3 protein. The sample lists roughly 620,000 distinct CDR3 sequences, roughly 47% occurring once. Study results and caveats: Comparison of patients with controls showed about 5 TRBV segments more frequent in patients, TRBV5-6, TRBV5-1 and TRBV20-1 among them.

The antigens these receptors bind are not known. Sequencing used blood. These TCRs come from a girl between 10 and 17 years old with multiple sclerosis.

This clonotype was observed a few times. The chain employs TRBV10-3 and TRBJ2-4; TRBD2 agrees at 12 bases. TRBJ2-7 explains the end of the DNA better; the J call may be wrong. The CDR3 is made up of 13 amino acids. In germline, CDR1 is ENHRY, CDR2 SYGVKD. The CDR3 is CAIRGLAGYEQYF. The CDR3 DNA sequence: TGTGCCATCAGAGGACTAGCGGGATACGAGCAGTACTTC.

The V and J genes are TRBV5-1 and TRBJ2-7, with a possible D match to TRBD1 (5 bases). The CDR3 has 14 residues. Germline lookup yields CDR1 SGHRS and CDR2 YFSETQ. Trimming took off 0 bases at V and 4 bases at J, with 11 bases between the two ends. This chain's CDR3 is CASSLVATDYEQYF. CDR3 nucleotide sequence: TGCGCCAGCAGCTTGGTTGCGACAGATTACGAGCAGTACTTC.

This clonotype was seen more than once but under ten times. The chain uses TRBV12-3 or TRBV12-4 and TRBJ2-1, with TRBD1 identical over 9 bases. The V gene end was trimmed by 7 bases and the J gene end by 9 bases; junction bases not matched to a gene: 16. The CDR3 extends over 16 amino acids. The CDR3 nucleotides read TGTGCCAGCACTGTAACCGGGACAGGGAGACCAGGTGAGCAGTTCTTC. Encoded protein: CASTVTGTGRPGEQFF.

The chain carries TRBV5-1 and TRBJ2-5; D remains unclear. The CDR3 loop spans 14 amino acids. The ends were cut back, 5 bases at V and 4 bases at J, with 15 bases in the middle. Germline V gives CDR1 SGHRS, CDR2 YFSETQ. The CDR3 coding sequence is TGCGCCAGCAGTCTTAGGGTTTTCCGAGAGACCCAGTACTTC. Its protein product is CASSLRVFRETQYF.

V usage is TRBV12-3 or TRBV12-4 and J usage is TRBJ2-1, with 7 bases fitting TRBD1. The CDR3 extends over 14 amino acids. V shed 7 bases, J shed 0 bases, and the junction held 3 bases outside the gene matches. This chain's CDR3 is CASIRDSSYNEQFF. CDR3 bases: TGTGCCAGCATCCGGGACAGCTCCTACAATGAGCAGTTCTTC.